This TCR beta chain was found in a study of blood T cell repertoires in COVID-19. Study details: Samples taken during acute and convalescent COVID-19 were collected in the United States, Italy and Spain. T cells, B-cell-depleted T cells, or PBMCs supplied cDNA or gDNA.

The CDR3 spans 18 residues. Germline assignment: CDR1 SGHRS and CDR2 YFSETQ. Trimming removed 0 bases from V and 0 bases from J, with 16 bases in between. Original processing methods: Amplification with reference gene primers provided the estimates of nucleated cell counts. Repertoires were generated with immunoSEQ multiplex PCR, while TCRdb's copy carries only in-frame clones and drops some. V and J calls and clone size come straight from that table; D and trimming were deduced from the DNA. The table includes just over 250,000 clones, around 87% detected once. Material: peripheral blood. This sequence was found in a woman aged 45 to 65 with acute or convalescent COVID-19. This rearrangement joins TRBV5-1 to TRBJ1-3; D might be TRBD1 (5 bases). As DNA, the CDR3 is TGCGCCAGCAGCTTGGAGGCTAGGGGTCCTTCCTCTGGAAACACCATATATTTT. Encoded protein: CASSLEARGPSSGNTIYF.